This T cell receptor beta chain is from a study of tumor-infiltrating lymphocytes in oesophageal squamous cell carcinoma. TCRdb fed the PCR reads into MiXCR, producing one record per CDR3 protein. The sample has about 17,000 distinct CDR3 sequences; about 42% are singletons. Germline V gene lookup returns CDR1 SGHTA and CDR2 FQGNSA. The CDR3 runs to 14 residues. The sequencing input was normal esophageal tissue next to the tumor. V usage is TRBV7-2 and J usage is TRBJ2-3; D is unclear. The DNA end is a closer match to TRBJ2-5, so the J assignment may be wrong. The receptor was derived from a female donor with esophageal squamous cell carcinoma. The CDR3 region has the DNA TGTGCCAGCAGCCCCCCCCCGAATCAAGAGACCCAGTACTTC. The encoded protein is CASSPPPNQETQYF.